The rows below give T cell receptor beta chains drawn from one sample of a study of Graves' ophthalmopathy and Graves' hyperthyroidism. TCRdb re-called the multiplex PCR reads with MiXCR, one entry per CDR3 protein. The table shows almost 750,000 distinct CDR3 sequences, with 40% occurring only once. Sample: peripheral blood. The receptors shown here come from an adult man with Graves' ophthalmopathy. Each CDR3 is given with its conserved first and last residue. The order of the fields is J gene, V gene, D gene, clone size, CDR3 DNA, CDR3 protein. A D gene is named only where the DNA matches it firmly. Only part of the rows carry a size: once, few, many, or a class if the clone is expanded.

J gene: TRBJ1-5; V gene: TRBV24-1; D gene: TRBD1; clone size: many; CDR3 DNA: TGTGCCACCATGACAGGGGATAATCAGCCCCAGCATTTT; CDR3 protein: CATMTGDNQPQHF
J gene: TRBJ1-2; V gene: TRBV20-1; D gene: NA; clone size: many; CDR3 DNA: TGCAGTGCTAGTATTGTCCAAAACTATGGCTACACCTTC; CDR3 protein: CSASIVQNYGYTF
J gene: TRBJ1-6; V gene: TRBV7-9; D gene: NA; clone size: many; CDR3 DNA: TGTGCCAGCAGCTTTTTAGAAAATTCACCCCTCCACTTT; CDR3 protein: CASSFLENSPLHF
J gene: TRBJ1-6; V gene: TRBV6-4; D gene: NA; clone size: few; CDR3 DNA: TGTGCCAGCAGGAAAGATGCCGACAATTCACCCCTCCACTTT; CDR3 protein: CASRKDADNSPLHF
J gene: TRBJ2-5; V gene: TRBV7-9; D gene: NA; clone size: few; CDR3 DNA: TGTGCCAGCAGCTCGGGACCAACCCTAGGGGAGACCCAGTACTTC; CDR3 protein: CASSSGPTLGETQYF
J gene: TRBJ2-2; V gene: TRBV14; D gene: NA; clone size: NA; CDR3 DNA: TGTGCCAGCAGCCGTTCTCGGGGAGGCGGGGAGCTGTTTTTT; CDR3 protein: CASSRSRGGGELFF
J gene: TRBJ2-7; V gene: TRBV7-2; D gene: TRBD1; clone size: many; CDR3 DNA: TGTGCCAGCAACACCGGGACAGGGTATGGCGAGCAGTACTTC; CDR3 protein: CASNTGTGYGEQYF
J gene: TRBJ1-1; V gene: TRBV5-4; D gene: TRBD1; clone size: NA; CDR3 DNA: TGTGCCAGCAGCTTGGCGCAGGGGGCGAGCACTGAAGCTTTCTTT; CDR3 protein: CASSLAQGASTEAFF
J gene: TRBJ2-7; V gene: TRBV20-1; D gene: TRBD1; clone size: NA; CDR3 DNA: TGCAGTGCTAGCGCAGGGACAGGGGGCAACGAGCAGTACTTC; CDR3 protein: CSASAGTGGNEQYF
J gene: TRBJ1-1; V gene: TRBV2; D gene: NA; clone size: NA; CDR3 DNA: TGTGCCAGCAGTGCCGGGGGGGAGACGAACACTGAAGCTTTCTTT; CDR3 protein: CASSAGGETNTEAFF